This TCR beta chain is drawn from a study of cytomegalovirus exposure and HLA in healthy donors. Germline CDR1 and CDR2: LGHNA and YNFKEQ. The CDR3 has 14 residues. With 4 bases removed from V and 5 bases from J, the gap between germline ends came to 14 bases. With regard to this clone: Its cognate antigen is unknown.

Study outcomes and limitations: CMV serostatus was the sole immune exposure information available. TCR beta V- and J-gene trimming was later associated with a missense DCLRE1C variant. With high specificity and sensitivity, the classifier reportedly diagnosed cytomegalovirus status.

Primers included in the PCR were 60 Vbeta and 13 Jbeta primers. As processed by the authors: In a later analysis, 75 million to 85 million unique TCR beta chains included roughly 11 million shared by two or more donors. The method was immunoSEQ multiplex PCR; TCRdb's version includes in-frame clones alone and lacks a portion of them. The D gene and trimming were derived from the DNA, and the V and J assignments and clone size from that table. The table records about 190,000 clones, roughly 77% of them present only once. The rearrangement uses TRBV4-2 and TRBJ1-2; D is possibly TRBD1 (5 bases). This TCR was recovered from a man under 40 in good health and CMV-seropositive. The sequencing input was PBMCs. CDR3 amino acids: CASSPDTSKYGYTF. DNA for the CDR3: TGTGCCAGCAGCCCGGACACCTCGAAGTATGGCTACACCTTC.